The entry below gives a single TCR beta chain sequence along with its context. As yet, its antigen is unknown. V shed 0 bases and J shed 2 bases, with 7 bases lying between them. Germline CDR1 reads SGHRS; CDR2 reads YFSETQ. The CDR3 contains 14 residues. This sample was included in a study of graft-versus-host responses after intestinal transplantation. Study details: Once they had received anti-thymocyte globulin induction, all recipients took tacrolimus and steroids for approximately three years.

General study points: GvH clonotypes were identified within recipient marrow, with a subset emerging first in ileum or blood.

Repertoires were generated with immunoSEQ multiplex PCR, while TCRdb's copy carries only in-frame clones and drops some. The table lists over 100,000 clones, about 92% of them singletons. The sample here was unstimulated CD8+ T cells sorted from spleen or lymph node cells, taken before transplant. The chain is built from TRBV5-1 and TRBJ2-3, with a possible D match to TRBD2 (6 bases). This TCR derives from a human donor who was the organ donor for an intestinal transplant. Here the CDR3 reads CASSLGTTTDTQYF. The CDR3 coding sequence is TGCGCCAGCAGCTTGGGGACTACCACAGATACGCAGTATTTT.